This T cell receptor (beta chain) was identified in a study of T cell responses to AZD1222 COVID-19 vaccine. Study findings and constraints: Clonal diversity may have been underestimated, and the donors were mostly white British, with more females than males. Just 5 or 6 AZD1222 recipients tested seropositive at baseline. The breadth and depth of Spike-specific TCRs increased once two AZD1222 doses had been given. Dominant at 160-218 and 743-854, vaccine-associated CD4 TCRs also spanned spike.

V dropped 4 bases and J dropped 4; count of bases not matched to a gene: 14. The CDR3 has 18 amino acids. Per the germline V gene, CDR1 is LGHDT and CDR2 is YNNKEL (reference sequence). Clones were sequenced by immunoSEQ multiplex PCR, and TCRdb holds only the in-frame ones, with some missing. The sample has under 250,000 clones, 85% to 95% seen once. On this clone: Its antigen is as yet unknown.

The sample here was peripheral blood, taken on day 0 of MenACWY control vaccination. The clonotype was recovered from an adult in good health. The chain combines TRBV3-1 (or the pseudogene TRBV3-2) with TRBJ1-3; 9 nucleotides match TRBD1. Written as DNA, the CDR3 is TGTGCCAGCAGCCCAGGAATCGGACAGGGGATCCCCGGAAACACCATATATTTT. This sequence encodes CASSPGIGQGIPGNTIYF.